The rows below give T cell receptor beta chains drawn from one sample of a study of early T cells in non-severe SARS-CoV-2 infection. TCRdb independently ran MiXCR on the 5' RACE reads; one entry per CDR3 protein. Of roughly 70,000 distinct CDR3 sequences listed, roughly a fifth are singletons. Sequenced material: whole blood, taken at baseline. Every receptor here comes from an adult who was a healthcare worker with PCR-confirmed SARS-CoV-2 infection or an uninfected control (not recorded which). Both conserved end residues are part of each CDR3. A D gene is named only where the DNA matches it firmly. The size field is filled for only some rows; it gives once, few, many or a size class.

TRBJ2-3 | - | few | TRBV4-1 | TGCGCCAGCAGCCCCGACCGAACAGTAGATACGCAGTATTTT | CASSPDRTVDTQYF
TRBJ2-7 | - | once | TRBV30 | TGTGCCTGGAGCAGGGGTTCCTACGAGCAGTACTTC | CAWSRGSYEQYF
TRBJ2-3 | - | many | TRBV7-2 | TGTGCCAGCAGCTTTTCCCAGGGGGGGCGAGATACGCAGTATTTT | CASSFSQGGRDTQYF
TRBJ2-2 | - | - | TRBV7-9 | TGTGCCAGCAGCCTCCTTAATCGGGGGCCGAACGGGGAGCTGTTTTTT | CASSLLNRGPNGELFF
TRBJ2-7 | TRBD1 | - | TRBV5-4 | TGTGCCAGCAGCCCGGACAGGGAGAGCGAGCAGTACTTC | CASSPDRESEQYF
TRBJ1-6 | - | few | TRBV6-1 | TGTGCCAGCACCGACATGCTGAGCTCCTATAATTCACCCCTCCACTTT | CASTDMLSSYNSPLHF
TRBJ2-7 | TRBD1 | - | TRBV12-3/TRBV12-4 | TGTGCCAGCAGCTTCTCCGGGACAGGGCGATACTACGAGCAGTACTTC | CASSFSGTGRYYEQYF
TRBJ2-5 | - | - | TRBV19 | TGTGCCAGTAGTACCACAGGCCGAGAGACCCAGTACTTC | CASSTTGRETQYF
TRBJ1-1 | - | - | TRBV30 | TGTGCCTGGAGCACCTCCGCGAACACTGAAGCTTTCTTT | CAWSTSANTEAFF
TRBJ1-5 | - | few | TRBV20-1 | TGCAGTGCCAGAGACCTTGGCAATCAGCCCCAGCATTTT | CSARDLGNQPQHF
TRBJ2-6 | - | - | TRBV9 | TGTGCCAGCGGAGGGTTGGGGGTTGGGGCCAACGTCCTGACTTTC | CASGGLGVGANVLTF
TRBJ1-2 | - | - | TRBV7-9 | TGTGCCAGCAGCTTAATGGGACCTCCGTATGGCTACACCTTC | CASSLMGPPYGYTF
TRBJ2-3 | TRBD2 | few | TRBV7-3 | TGTGCCAGCTCTGCGGGGGGATCCACAGATACGCAGTATTTT | CASSAGGSTDTQYF
TRBJ1-1 | - | few | TRBV7-9 | TGTGCCAGCAGCACGGACAGATTGAACACTGAAGCTTTCTTT | CASSTDRLNTEAFF
TRBJ2-2 | TRBD1 | - | TRBV30 | TGTGCCTGGGACTCAGGGGGCCCGACCGGGGAGCTGTTTTTT | CAWDSGGPTGELFF
TRBJ2-1 | TRBD1 | few | TRBV6-1 | TGTGCCAGCACCGGCGGACAGGGGAGCTCCTACAATGAGCAGTTCTTC | CASTGGQGSSYNEQFF
TRBJ2-3 | TRBD2 | - | TRBV6-5 | TGTGCCAGCAGCTCTCCTAGCGGGGGGTCAGATACGCAGTATTTT | CASSSPSGGSDTQYF
TRBJ1-1 | TRBD1 | - | TRBV7-9 | TGTGCCAGCAGCTCACAGGGGGCCTTTACTGAAGCTTTCTTT | CASSSQGAFTEAFF
TRBJ2-1 | TRBD2 | few | TRBV10-3 | TGTGCCATCAGGACTAGCGGGGGCTCTTACAATGAGCAGTTCTTC | CAIRTSGGSYNEQFF
TRBJ2-4 | - | - | TRBV5-4 | TGTGCCAGCAGCACGGAAGGCGAAAACATTCAGTACTTC | CASSTEGENIQYF
TRBJ2-3 | TRBD2 | - | TRBV7-2 | TGTGCCAGCAGCACTTCTAGCGGGGGCCGCACAGATACGCAGTATTTT | CASSTSSGGRTDTQYF
TRBJ2-7 | TRBD2 | once | TRBV6-5 | TGTGCCAGCAGTCGCCCCAGACTAGCGGGGGGGCGCGAGCAGTACTTC | CASSRPRLAGGREQYF
TRBJ2-1 | TRBD2 | many | TRBV7-6 | TGTGCCAGCAGCCGACTAGCGGGGGGGCCCGGTGAGCAGTTCTTC | CASSRLAGGPGEQFF
TRBJ1-1 | - | few | TRBV11-1 | TGTGCCAGCCGCCGGTCGGGGGGCATGAACACTGAAGCTTTCTTT | CASRRSGGMNTEAFF
TRBJ2-2 | TRBD1 | few | TRBV5-1 | TGCGCCAGCAGCCCCCGGACAGGAAACACCGGGGAGCTGTTTTTT | CASSPRTGNTGELFF
TRBJ2-5 | TRBD2 | few | TRBV10-3 | TGTGCCATCAGTGTGAGATTAGCGGGGGCTCAAGAGACCCAGTACTTC | CAISVRLAGAQETQYF
TRBJ2-3 | - | once | TRBV4-1 | TGCGCCAGCAGCCACGGACAGATGAGCACAGATACGCAGTATTTT | CASSHGQMSTDTQYF
TRBJ2-4 | - | - | TRBV30 | TGTGCCTGGAGCGGACAGGCGGGGGACATTCAGTACTTC | CAWSGQAGDIQYF
TRBJ2-4 | TRBD2 | many | TRBV6-5 | TGTGCCAGCCGTCGAGATCGGGGGGGCCGAGACATTCAGTACTTC | CASRRDRGGRDIQYF
TRBJ2-1 | TRBD2 | many | TRBV7-6 | TGTGCCAGCAGCTCTAGCGGAACCTACAATGAGCAGTTCTTC | CASSSSGTYNEQFF
TRBJ2-3 | TRBD2 | - | TRBV7-6 | TGTGCCAGCAGCATTAGCGGGGGCACAGATACGCAGTATTTT | CASSISGGTDTQYF
TRBJ2-7 | TRBD2 | - | TRBV6-6 | TGTGCCAGTCAGACTAGCGGGGTCTCCTACGAGCAGTACTTC | CASQTSGVSYEQYF
TRBJ1-6 | - | - | TRBV13 | TGTGCCAGCAGCTTAGATCAGGGGATTAATTCACCCCTCCACTTT | CASSLDQGINSPLHF
TRBJ2-2 | - | - | TRBV3-1 | TGTGCCAGCAGCCAACTGACGAACACCGGGGAGCTGTTTTTT | CASSQLTNTGELFF
TRBJ2-3 | TRBD2 | - | TRBV2 | TGTGCCAGCTCGAGGCTAGCGGGGGGCACAGATACGCAGTATTTT | CASSRLAGGTDTQYF
TRBJ2-2 | - | few | TRBV5-5 | TGTGCCAGCATGGGGGCCCCGAGCACCGGGGAGCTGTTTTTT | CASMGAPSTGELFF
TRBJ1-6 | TRBD1 | - | TRBV3-1 | TGTGCCAGCAGCCCACGTGACCGGGACAGGGAAAAATCACCCCTCCACTTT | CASSPRDRDREKSPLHF
TRBJ2-3 | - | few | TRBV24-1 | TGTGCCACCAGTGATCCCCGCGACGGCACAGATACGCAGTATTTT | CATSDPRDGTDTQYF
TRBJ1-1 | - | few | TRBV20-1 | TGCAGTGCTAGAATCGGAAACACTGAAGCTTTCTTT | CSARIGNTEAFF
TRBJ1-2 | - | - | TRBV24-1 | TGTGCCACCAAACTGCCCTCTAACTATGGCTACACCTTC | CATKLPSNYGYTF
TRBJ2-5 | TRBD2 | few | TRBV5-4 | TGTGCCAGCAGCCTCGGACTAGCGGGGGGGCAAGAGACCCAGTACTTC | CASSLGLAGGQETQYF
TRBJ1-1 | - | - | TRBV6-2/TRBV6-3 | TGTGCCAGCAGTTCCCCCGCGTGGGGGACTGAAGCTTTCTTT | CASSSPAWGTEAFF
TRBJ1-2 | - | few | TRBV11-2 | TGTGCCAGCAGCTTAGGGACACCGGACTACACCTTC | CASSLGTPDYTF
TRBJ2-1 | - | many | TRBV5-1 | TGCGCCAGCAGCTTCGACCGGGACCCTGAGCAGTTCTTC | CASSFDRDPEQFF
TRBJ1-3 | - | few | TRBV5-1 | TGCGCCAGCAGCCCGGGGGCGGTAGACAACACCATATATTTT | CASSPGAVDNTIYF
TRBJ2-1 | - | few | TRBV12-3/TRBV12-4 | TGTGCCAGCAGCTCTACCACCTCTGGGAATGAGCAGTTCTTC | CASSSTTSGNEQFF
TRBJ2-5 | - | few | TRBV12-3/TRBV12-4 | TGTGCCAGCAGTTCCCTTGAGGAGACCCAGTACTTC | CASSSLEETQYF
TRBJ2-7 | - | - | TRBV29-1 | TGCAGCGTGACCTGGGGGACCTACGAGCAGTACTTC | CSVTWGTYEQYF
TRBJ1-1 | - | - | TRBV12-3/TRBV12-4 | TGTGCCAGCAGTTTACTTCCCTCGAACACTGAAGCTTTCTTT | CASSLLPSNTEAFF
TRBJ2-2 | - | - | TRBV27 | TGTGCCAGCAGTTTATCGTGGAGTACGGGGACCGGGGAGCTGTTTTTT | CASSLSWSTGTGELFF
TRBJ2-3 | - | - | TRBV30 | TGTGCTTGGGAGGGGGCGCCTCTGAATACGCAGTATTTT | CAWEGAPLNTQYF
TRBJ1-4 | TRBD1 | few | TRBV12-3/TRBV12-4 | TGTGCCAGCGGGCTCGGGACAGGTGAAGAAAAACTGTTTTTT | CASGLGTGEEKLFF
TRBJ2-1 | - | few | TRBV7-9 | TGTGCCAGCAGGCCCGCCGTGGCAGGGATTAGGAATGAGCAGTTCTTC | CASRPAVAGIRNEQFF
TRBJ1-2 | - | - | TRBV5-1 | TGCGCCAGCAGGCGGCCGGAAGAGAATGGCTACACCTTC | CASRRPEENGYTF
TRBJ2-5 | TRBD1 | few | TRBV24-1 | TGTGCCACCAGTGACCCTACAGGGGGCGACCAGACCCAGTACTTC | CATSDPTGGDQTQYF